This T cell receptor beta chain was identified during a study of shared clonotypes between healthy human individuals. The test was conducted at deep level. Only in-frame clones appear in the TCRdb table, and some are missing; sequencing was by immunoSEQ multiplex PCR. Of about 1.5 million clones detected, 98% appear once; the ten largest clones hold roughly 0.45%. The V and J ends lost 5 bases and 10 bases respectively, with 15 bases between them. CDR3 length: 11 residues. Germline V gene sequence: CDR1 GTSNPN, CDR2 SVGIG (reference sequence). The sequence derives from a man aged 25-45 years in good health. Sequencing was done on a sample of naive CD4+ T cells sorted from blood. Subset denoted: CD45RA+ positively selected. This chain uses TRBV30 with TRBJ2-7; D unclear. CDR3 residues: CAWGPSKLQYF. DNA for the CDR3: TGTGCCTGGGGCCCTTCCAAGCTTCAGTACTTC.